Included here is one T cell receptor beta chain sequence, with context. No antigen is known for it. This specimen comes from a study of T cell responses to AZD1222 COVID-19 vaccine. General study findings and limits: Scientists sampled the repertoires only once the peak T cell response had passed. Dominant at 160-218 and 743-854, vaccine-associated CD4 TCRs also spanned spike.

Clones were sequenced by immunoSEQ multiplex PCR, and TCRdb holds only the in-frame ones, with some missing. The sample has 150,000 to 250,000 clones, around 93% seen once. The CDR3 extends over 15 amino acids. Germline assignment: CDR1 LNHDA and CDR2 SQIVND (reference sequence). Unmatched junction bases numbered 6, after V lost 6 bases and J lost 0 bases. The sample was peripheral blood, taken 28 days after the second AZD1222 dose. The sequence derives from an adult who received the AZD1222 COVID-19 vaccine. The chain recombines TRBV19 with TRBJ1-1; 8 bases are a match to TRBD1. Written as DNA, the CDR3 is TGTGCCAGTAGAAAGGACAGGGTGATGAACACTGAAGCTTTCTTT. Its translation: CASRKDRVMNTEAFF. The complete variable domain, with remaining parts taken from reference TRBV19 and TRBJ1-1, reads DGGITQSPKYLFRKEGQNVTLSCEQNLNHDAMYWYRQDPGQGLRLIYYSQIVNDFQKGDIAEGYSVSREKKESFPLTVTSAQKNPTAFYLCASRKDRVMNTEAFFGQGTRLTVV.